The next 21 T cell receptor beta chains were all read from a single sample in a study of blood T cells in healthy people across ages. Combining a sample-barcoded 5' primer with a J-beta primer mix, a second PCR ran for roughly 6 to 11 cycles. In TCRdb, the 5' RACE reads were re-called with MiXCR into one record per CDR3 protein. This table holds 1.5 million to 2 million distinct CDR3 sequences, approximately 50% found once. The sequencing sample was made of blood. These TCRs come from a middle-aged woman in good health.

The V and J genes are TRBV15 and TRBJ2-1; perhaps TRBD1 as D (6 bases). This CDR3 has 15 amino acids. Germline V gene lookup returns CDR1 LNHNV and CDR2 YYDKDF (reference sequence). The V gene lost 4 bases and the J gene lost 6 bases, with 16 bases spanning the gap. DNA of the CDR3: TGTGCCACCAGCAAAGCAGGGGAGACAACCAATGAGCAGTTCTTC. It specifies CATSKAGETTNEQFF.

The chain has TRBV6-1 and TRBJ1-5, with D hard to call. V lost 2 bases, J lost 7 bases, and 15 bases lay in between. Germline V gene sequence: CDR1 MNHNS, CDR2 SASEGT. This CDR3 is 15 amino acids long. CDR3 DNA sequence: TGTGCCAGCAGTGAATGGAGGGCAGTTGGGCAGCCCCAGCATTTT. Translating gives CASSEWRAVGQPQHF.

V and J are TRBV6-1 and TRBJ1-2; a possible D gene is TRBD1 (5 bases). The CDR3 length is 13 residues. The germline CDR1 and CDR2 sequences are MNHNS and SASEGT. V shed 6 bases and J shed 5 bases, with 13 bases lying between them. The CDR3 is CASREGRTYGYTF. The CDR3 bases are TGTGCCAGCAGGGAGGGACGGACTTATGGCTACACCTTC.

The table lists this clonotype with a few counts. The chain combines TRBV4-1 with TRBJ2-5; D might be TRBD2 (6 bases). This CDR3 has 15 residues. Germline loops: CDR1 MGHRA, CDR2 YSYEKL. Trimming took off 6 bases at V and 5 bases at J, with 19 bases between the two ends. The CDR3 here is CASRQQTGGVETQYF. The CDR3 DNA is TGCGCCAGCAGACAGCAGACTGGCGGGGTTGAGACCCAGTACTTC.

In this sample, this clonotype turned up many times. The chain couples TRBV20-1 to TRBJ1-5; D uncertain. Per the germline V gene, CDR1 is DFQATT and CDR2 is SNEGSKA (reference sequence). Trimming cost V 7 bases and J 2 bases, with 9 bases left between them. The CDR3 has 12 amino acids. The CDR3 bases are TGCAGTGTGGGTCGAGGCAATCAGCCCCAGCATTTT. Translating it yields CSVGRGNQPQHF.

The chain couples TRBV6-2 or TRBV6-3 to TRBJ2-3, with D possibly being TRBD2 (5 bases). CDR3 size: 14 residues. Trimming removed 7 bases at V and 5 bases at J, with 16 bases between. In germline, CDR1 is MNHEY, CDR2 SVGEGT. The CDR3 loop is CASKNGLDGDTQYF. In nucleotides, the CDR3 is TGTGCCAGCAAAAACGGACTCGACGGAGATACGCAGTATTTT.

This clonotype came up a few times. The chain employs TRBV7-2 and TRBJ2-7; D may be TRBD1 or TRBD2 (6 bases each). The ends were cut back, 5 bases at V and 5 bases at J, with 16 bases in the middle. From germline, CDR1 is SGHTA and CDR2 FQGNSA. The CDR3 spans 14 residues. This CDR3 is CASSPRGEADEQYF. Written as DNA, the CDR3 is TGTGCCAGCAGCCCAAGGGGGGAGGCAGACGAGCAGTACTTC.

The V call is TRBV21-1, the J call TRBJ2-7; the table gives TRBD1 as D, unverified against the DNA. TRBV21-1 is termed a pseudogene. The CDR3 is 14 amino acids. The CDR3 sequence: CASSKAGTGYEQYF. CDR3 in DNA: TGTGCCAGCAGCAAAGCCGGGACGGGCTACGAGCAGTACTTC.

V is TRBV6-4 and J is TRBJ2-3, with TRBD2 matching 8 bases. There are 15 residues in the CDR3. The germline V gene has CDR1 MRHNA and CDR2 SNTAGT. The V segment lost 8 bases and the J segment 0 bases; nucleotides outside the gene matches: 7. In nucleotides, the CDR3 is TGTGCCAGCCAAACAACTAGCGGAAGCACAGATACGCAGTATTTT. Amino acids: CASQTTSGSTDTQYF.

This clonotype was counted a few times. A read error may explain this, as a much larger clone is one base away. This chain links TRBV28 with TRBJ1-2; tentatively, D is TRBD1 (6 bases). The CDR3 is 14 amino acids. The V gene lost 4 bases and the J gene lost 13 bases, with 22 bases spanning the gap. In germline, CDR1 is MDHEN, CDR2 SYDVKM. CDR3 DNA: TGTGCCAGCAGTTCAGACACAGGGATCTCCGGTCGCACCTTC. It is translated as CASSSDTGISGRTF.

The chain employs TRBV12-3 or TRBV12-4 and TRBJ2-5; D not resolved. The V end was cut by 6 bases, the J end by 4 bases, with 18 bases between. This CDR3 contains 15 residues. CDR3 region: CASSPSVGYGETQYF. DNA of the CDR3: TGTGCCAGCAGCCCCTCGGTGGGGTATGGAGAGACCCAGTACTTC.

This chain joins TRBV4-3 and TRBJ2-5; 11 bases align to TRBD1. Unmatched junction bases numbered 11, after V lost 0 bases and J lost 5 bases. Germline CDR1 and CDR2: LGHNA and YSLEER. The CDR3 has 18 residues. The CDR3 here is CASSQDRAGTGGMETQYF. The CDR3 coding sequence is TGCGCCAGCAGCCAAGATCGCGCCGGGACAGGGGGGATGGAGACCCAGTACTTC.

This clonotype appeared many times. This chain joins TRBV6-1 and TRBJ2-7, with 9 bases aligning to TRBD1. From germline, CDR1 is MNHNS and CDR2 SASEGT. This CDR3 has 15 residues. The V and J ends lost 6 bases and 2 bases, in that order; junction bases with no gene match: 8. The CDR3: CASRSGTGTAYEQYF. In nucleotides, the CDR3 is TGTGCCAGCAGGTCCGGGACAGGGACAGCCTACGAGCAGTACTTC.

The J gene is TRBJ2-3, the V gene TRBV28; D is possibly TRBD1 (5 bases). From germline, CDR1 is MDHEN and CDR2 SYDVKM. The CDR3 runs to 14 residues. V shed 7 bases and J shed 0 bases, with 11 bases lying between them. The CDR3 loop reads CASIGVDSTDTQYF. The CDR3 nucleotides are TGTGCCAGCATAGGGGTCGATAGCACAGATACGCAGTATTTT.

A word on this clonotype: At one end, the junction sequence differs from germline, possibly due to a read error. The rearrangement links TRBV11-1 to TRBJ2-1; 11 bases are shared with TRBD1. This CDR3 has 15 amino acids. Germline CDR1 and CDR2: SGHAT and FQDESV (reference sequence). The CDR3 region has the DNA TGTGCCAGCAGATCCGGACAGGGGGCATACAATGAGCAGGTCTTC. This encodes CASRSGQGAYNEQVF.

This chain connects TRBV19 to TRBJ2-3; 10 bases line up with TRBD1. The CDR3 consists of 16 residues. J was trimmed by 1 base and V by 6 bases; bases with no gene match: 7. Looked up from germline, CDR1 is LNHDA and CDR2 is SQIVND (reference sequence). CDR3 protein: CASRNRGTGGTDTQYF. CDR3 nucleotide sequence: TGTGCCAGTAGGAATCGGGGGACAGGGGGCACAGATACGCAGTATTTT.

The sample holds a few counts of this clonotype. The rearrangement joins TRBV7-2 to TRBJ2-5; D gene unclear. This CDR3 has 15 residues. With 1 base removed from V and 2 bases from J, the gap between germline ends came to 11 bases. Germline lookup yields CDR1 SGHTA and CDR2 FQGNSA. CDR3 protein: CASSLVRHLQETQYF. The CDR3 nucleotides read TGTGCCAGCAGCTTAGTGCGGCACCTGCAAGAGACCCAGTACTTC.

The genes are TRBV4-2 and TRBJ2-1, with 9 bases aligning to TRBD1. The J segment lost 3 bases and the V segment lost 1 base, leaving 4 bases of the junction unmatched. CDR1 is LGHNA and CDR2 is YNFKEQ in the germline V gene. The CDR3 extends over 16 amino acids. The CDR3 reads CASSQVDRGVYNEQFF. The DNA of the CDR3 is TGTGCCAGCAGCCAAGTGGACAGGGGAGTCTACAATGAGCAGTTCTTC.

The chain employs TRBV4-3 and TRBJ2-7, with D tentatively TRBD2 (6 bases). This CDR3 contains 13 residues. Trimming took 3 bases from V and 10 from J, leaving 16 bases between them. Germline assignment: CDR1 LGHNA and CDR2 YSLEER. This CDR3 is CASSQDYIGVQYF. CDR3 sequence (DNA): TGCGCCAGCAGCCAGGACTACATAGGTGTCCAGTACTTC.

A few counts support this clonotype. The J gene is TRBJ2-5, the V gene TRBV4-1; tentative D call: TRBD1 (5 bases). V was pared by 0 bases and J by 5 bases, with 13 bases between. Germline V gives CDR1 MGHRA, CDR2 YSYEKL. The CDR3 spans 15 residues. Written as DNA, the CDR3 is TGCGCCAGCAGCCAAGATTTAAGGGGTACGGAGACCCAGTACTTC. The encoded protein is CASSQDLRGTETQYF.

V and J are TRBV20-1 and TRBJ1-2; no clear D. The germline V gene encodes CDR1 DFQATT and CDR2 SNEGSKA (reference sequence). Trimming took off 0 bases at V and 6 bases at J, with 17 bases between the two ends. The CDR3 runs 15 residues. CDR3 coding DNA: TGCAGTGCTAGAGATTATCAAAGGAAGACGAATGGCTACACCTTC. This codes for CSARDYQRKTNGYTF.